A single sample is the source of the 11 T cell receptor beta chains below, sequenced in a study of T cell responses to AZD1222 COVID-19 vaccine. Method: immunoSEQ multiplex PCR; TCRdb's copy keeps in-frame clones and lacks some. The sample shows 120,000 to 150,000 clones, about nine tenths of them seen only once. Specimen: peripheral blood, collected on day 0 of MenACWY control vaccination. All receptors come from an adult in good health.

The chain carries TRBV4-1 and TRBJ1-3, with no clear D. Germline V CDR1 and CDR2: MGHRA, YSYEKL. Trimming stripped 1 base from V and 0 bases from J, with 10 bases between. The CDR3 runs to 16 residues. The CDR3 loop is CASSQAPRISGNTIYF. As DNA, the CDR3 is TGCGCCAGCAGCCAAGCCCCTAGAATCTCTGGAAACACCATATATTTT.

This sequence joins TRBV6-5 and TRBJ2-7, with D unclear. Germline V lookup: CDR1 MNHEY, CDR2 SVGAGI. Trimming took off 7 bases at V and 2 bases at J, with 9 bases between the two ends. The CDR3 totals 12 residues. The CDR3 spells CASKDLTYEQYF. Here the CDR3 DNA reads TGTGCCAGCAAAGACCTAACCTACGAGCAGTACTTC.

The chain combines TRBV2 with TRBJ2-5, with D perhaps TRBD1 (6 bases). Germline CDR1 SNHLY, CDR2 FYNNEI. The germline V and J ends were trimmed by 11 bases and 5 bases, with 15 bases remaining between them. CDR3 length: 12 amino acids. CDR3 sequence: CAFLQGQETQYF. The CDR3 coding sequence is TGTGCCTTCCTACAGGGTCAGGAGACCCAGTACTTC.

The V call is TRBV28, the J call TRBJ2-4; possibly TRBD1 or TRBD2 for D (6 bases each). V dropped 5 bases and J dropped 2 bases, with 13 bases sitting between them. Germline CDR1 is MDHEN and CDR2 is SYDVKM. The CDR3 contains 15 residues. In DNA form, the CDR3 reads TGTGCCAGCAGTAGAGAGGGGGGTTCCAAAAACATTCAGTACTTC. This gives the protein CASSREGGSKNIQYF.

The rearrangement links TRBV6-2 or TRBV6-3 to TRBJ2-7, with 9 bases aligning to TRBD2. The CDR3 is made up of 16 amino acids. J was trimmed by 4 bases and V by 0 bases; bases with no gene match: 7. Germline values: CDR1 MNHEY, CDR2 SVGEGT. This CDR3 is CASSYSHSGSWYEQYF. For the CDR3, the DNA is TGTGCCAGCAGTTACTCTCATAGCGGGAGTTGGTACGAGCAGTACTTC.

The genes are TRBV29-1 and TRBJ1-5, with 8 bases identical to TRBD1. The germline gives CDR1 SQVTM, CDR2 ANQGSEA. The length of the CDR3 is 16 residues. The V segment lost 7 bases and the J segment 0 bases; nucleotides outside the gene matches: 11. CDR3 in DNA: TGCAGCGCAACACTACTACAGGGGGATAGCAATCAGCCCCAGCATTTT. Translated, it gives CSATLLQGDSNQPQHF.

CDR3 DNA: TGTGCCAGCAGCCAAGTCAGGGGGCCCTATGGCTACACCTTC. It translates to CASSQVRGPYGYTF. The V gene is TRBV3-1 (or the pseudogene TRBV3-2), the J gene TRBJ1-2; 8 nucleotides line up with TRBD1. Germline CDR1 LGHDT, CDR2 YNNKEL (reference sequence). With V trimmed by 1 base and J by 4 bases, 2 bases remained unmatched. The CDR3 spans 14 residues.

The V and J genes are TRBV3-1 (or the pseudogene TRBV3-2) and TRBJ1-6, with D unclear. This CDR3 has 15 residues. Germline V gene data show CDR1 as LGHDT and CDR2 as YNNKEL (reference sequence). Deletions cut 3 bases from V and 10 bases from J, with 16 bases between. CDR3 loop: CASSHYREIGSPLHF. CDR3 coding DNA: TGTGCCAGCAGCCATTATCGGGAGATCGGCTCACCCCTCCACTTT.

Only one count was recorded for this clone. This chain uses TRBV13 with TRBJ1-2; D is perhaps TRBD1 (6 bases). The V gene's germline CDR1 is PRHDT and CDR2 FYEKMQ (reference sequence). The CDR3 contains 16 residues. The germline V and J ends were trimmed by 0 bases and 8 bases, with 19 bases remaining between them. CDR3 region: CASSLGATGGAAGYTF. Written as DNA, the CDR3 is TGTGCCAGCAGCTTAGGGGCGACAGGCGGTGCCGCGGGCTACACCTTC.

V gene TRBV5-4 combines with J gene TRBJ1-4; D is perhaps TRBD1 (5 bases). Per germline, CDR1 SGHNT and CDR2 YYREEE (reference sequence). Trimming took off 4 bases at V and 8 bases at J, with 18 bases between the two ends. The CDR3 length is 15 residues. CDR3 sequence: CASSPTLGPAEKLFF. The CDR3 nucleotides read TGTGCCAGCAGCCCCACCTTGGGGCCAGCGGAAAAACTGTTTTTT.

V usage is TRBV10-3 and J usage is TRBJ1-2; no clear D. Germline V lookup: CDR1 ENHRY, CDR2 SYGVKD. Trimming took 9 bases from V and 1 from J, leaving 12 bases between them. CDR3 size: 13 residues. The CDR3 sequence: CAIADGFNYGYTF. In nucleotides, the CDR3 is TGTGCCATTGCGGACGGATTTAACTATGGCTACACCTTC.